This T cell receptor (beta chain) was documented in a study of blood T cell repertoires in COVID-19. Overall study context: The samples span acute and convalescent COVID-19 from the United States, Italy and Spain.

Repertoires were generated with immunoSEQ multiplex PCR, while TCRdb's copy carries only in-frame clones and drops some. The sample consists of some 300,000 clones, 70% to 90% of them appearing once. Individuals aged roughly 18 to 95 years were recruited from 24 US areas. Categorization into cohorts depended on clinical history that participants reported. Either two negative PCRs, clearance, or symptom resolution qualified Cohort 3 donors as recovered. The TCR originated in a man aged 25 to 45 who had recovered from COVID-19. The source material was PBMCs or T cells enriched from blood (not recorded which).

The CDR3 protein is CASSYRTGWEGKLFF. The CDR3 bases are TGTGCCAGCAGCTACCGGACAGGGTGGGAGGGAAAACTGTTTTTT. The chain uses TRBV13 and TRBJ1-4; TRBD1 agrees at 8 bases. The V gene's germline CDR1 is PRHDT and CDR2 FYEKMQ (reference sequence). V was clipped by 4 bases and J by 10 bases; unmatched bases: 11. The CDR3 is made up of 15 amino acids.